This T cell receptor beta chain was captured by sequencing in a study of response to subunit inactivated influenza vaccine. V trimming: 6 bases; J trimming: 4 bases; junction bases outside the gene matches: 9. Germline V gene lookup returns CDR1 DFQATT and CDR2 SNEGSKA (reference sequence). CDR3 size: 14 residues. Each CDR3 protein gets one entry after TCRdb re-called the RT-PCR reads with MiXCR. The sample yields some 540,000 distinct CDR3 sequences, roughly 25% seen once. This sample also appeared in a second study, on T cells expressing NK-cell markers. This second study says: As the method of synthesis, 5'RACE template switching with UMIs yielded TCR beta cDNA. A few of the donors also had these clonotypes leading their CD3+CD56-NKG2C+ fraction. HCMV specificity of the expanded NKG2C+ T cell clones was not established.

The chain links TRBV20-1 to TRBJ2-1; 7 nucleotides line up with TRBD2. The sample consisted of CD4+ T cells sorted from PBMCs, taken roughly 12 days after vaccination. The sequence was obtained from a man in his forties or fifties who received an inactivated influenza vaccine. The CDR3 DNA reads as TGCAGTGCCGAAGCGGGACTAAGGTACAATGAGCAGTTCTTC. This sequence encodes CSAEAGLRYNEQFF.